A selection of T cell receptor beta chains follows, all from one sample in a study of monozygotic twins with inflammatory bowel disease. TCRdb reprocessed the 5' RACE reads and reports one entry per CDR3 protein, with no DNA. This listing includes about 350,000 distinct CDR3 sequences. The sequencing sample was made of blood. Source of these receptors: a human donor with ulcerative colitis or Crohn's disease, or a healthy co-twin of an affected twin (not recorded which). Each CDR3 is given with its conserved first and last residue. Fields, in order: CDR3 protein, V gene, J gene.

CASSPSGRGGAQSPLHF	TRBV18	TRBJ1-6
CASSVAGTGDEQFF	TRBV4-1	TRBJ2-1
CASSHGLLNTEAFF	TRBV4-1	TRBJ1-1
CASKGTGGSPLHF	TRBV25-1	TRBJ1-6
CASRDNAENEQFF	TRBV6-6	TRBJ2-1
CASSQSRTGGFDTQYF	TRBV3-1	TRBJ2-3
CASSRGEDTGELFF	TRBV6-1	TRBJ2-2
CASSRMTNSPLHF	TRBV6-5	TRBJ1-6
CASSPWGQRNTEAFF	TRBV7-2	TRBJ1-1
CASSRAADYSYTF	TRBV2	TRBJ1-2
CASSPRTSGEQFF	TRBV28	TRBJ2-1
CASSLLIKGDRTADTQYF	TRBV7-6	TRBJ2-3
CASSLVVLAGVNEQFF	TRBV5-1	TRBJ2-1
CSVPRSSGRNEQFF	TRBV29-1	TRBJ2-1
CATRGGDRDSGYNEQFF	TRBV15	TRBJ2-1
CAISESSGYTEAFF	TRBV10-3	TRBJ1-1
CASSDTPPRGENYGYTF	TRBV25-1	TRBJ1-2
CASSLVIPETQYF	TRBV7-2	TRBJ2-5
CASSRPGPETQYF	TRBV7-2	TRBJ2-5